These 13 T cell receptor beta chains came from one sample sequenced in a study of spatial heterogeneity in lung cancer. TCRdb independently ran MiXCR on the 5' RACE reads; one entry per CDR3 protein. The sample shows 15,000 to 20,000 distinct CDR3 sequences, over 20% of them seen only once. Time point reported: sample taken at primary tumor resection. Researchers sequenced whole RNA taken from tumor, nontumor lung or frozen PBMC without sorting. Here the sequenced sample was PBMCs, taken at surgery. The receptors were sampled from a female donor with early-stage non-small cell lung cancer.

The V call is TRBV12-3 or TRBV12-4, the J call TRBJ2-2; 11 nucleotides line up with TRBD1. This CDR3 is built from 16 residues. After removal of 6 bases from V and 5 bases from J, the junction contained 8 bases not matched to a gene. CDR3 sequence (DNA): TGTGCCAGCAGATCCCGGGACAGGGGGTATACCGGGGAGCTGTTTTTT. This gives the protein CASRSRDRGYTGELFF.

This clonotype occurred many times. CDR3 DNA sequence: TGTGCCATCAGAAATCACCGGGACAACCAAGAGACCCAGTACTTC. Translation: CAIRNHRDNQETQYF. V gene TRBV10-3 combines with J gene TRBJ2-5; tentative D call: TRBD1 (6 bases). The CDR3 sequence is 15 residues long. CDR1 and CDR2 (germline): ENHRY, SYGVKD. Trimming shortened V by 6 bases and J by 0 bases, and 14 bases separated the two germline ends.

This clonotype was recorded at least ten times. J is TRBJ1-1 and V is TRBV11-2; D remains unclear. The V and J ends lost 5 bases and 0 bases respectively, with 7 bases between them. This CDR3 spans 13 amino acids. Germline V lookup: CDR1 SGHAT, CDR2 FQNNGV. The CDR3 is CASSPNMNTEAFF. CDR3 DNA sequence: TGTGCCAGCAGCCCAAACATGAACACTGAAGCTTTCTTT. Together with reference TRBV11-2 and TRBJ1-1, the CDR3 gives the full variable domain: EAGVAQSPRYKIIEKRQSVAFWCNPISGHATLYWYQQILGQGPKLLIQFQNNGVVDDSQLPKDRFSAERLKGVDSTLKIQPAKLEDSAVYLCASSPNMNTEAFFGQGTRLTVV.

The chain joins TRBV7-2 to TRBJ1-1; TRBD1 might be the D (5 bases). The CDR3 has 14 residues. Germline lookup yields CDR1 SGHTA and CDR2 FQGNSA. Trimming removed 1 base from V and 1 base from J, with 7 bases in between. CDR3 protein: CASSLVTANTEAFF. For the CDR3, the DNA is TGTGCCAGCAGCTTAGTGACAGCGAACACTGAAGCTTTCTTT.

Comment on this clonotype: Lacking the conserved final phenylalanine or tryptophan, this CDR3 likely reflects a read error. V usage is TRBV4-3 and J usage is TRBJ2-3; D unresolved. The CDR3 covers 13 residues. Germline-derived CDR1 and CDR2 are LGHNA and YSLEER. Trimming removed 3 bases at V and 6 bases at J, with 10 bases between. In nucleotides, the CDR3 is TGCGCCAGCAGCCATGGCCCAGCGGATACGCAGTATTAT. As protein: CASSHGPADTQYY.

By share of the sample, this clonotype is medium-sized. V and J are TRBV3-1 and TRBJ2-4; no clear D. The CDR3 loop spans 19 amino acids. With 4 bases removed from V and 0 bases from J, the gap between germline ends came to 22 bases. The germline CDR1 and CDR2 sequences are LGHDT and YNNKEL (reference sequence). In nucleotides, the CDR3 is TGTGCCAGCAGCCTCCTAGGCCCCTCCACTTTAAAAGCCAAAAACATTCAGTACTTC. Residues: CASSLLGPSTLKAKNIQYF.

The chain employs TRBV2 and TRBJ2-1; 11 bases are shared with TRBD2. CDR3 size: 15 residues. The V gene's germline CDR1 is SNHLY and CDR2 FYNNEI. V was pared by 2 bases and J by 4 bases, with 1 base of the junction left unmatched. CDR3 sequence (DNA): TGTGCCAGCAGTGAAACTAGCGGGGGTTACAATGAGCAGTTCTTC. Encoded protein: CASSETSGGYNEQFF.

This clonotype was recorded at least ten times. The chain couples TRBV29-1 to TRBJ2-7, with TRBD2 matching 13 bases. Germline V lookup: CDR1 SQVTM, CDR2 ANQGSEA. This CDR3 has 15 amino acids. V dropped 3 bases and J dropped 3; count of bases not matched to a gene: 5. Here the CDR3 DNA reads TGCAGCGTTGATAGCGGGACTAGCGGGATCTACGAGCAGTACTTC. Protein: CSVDSGTSGIYEQYF.

Many counts were recorded for this clonotype. The CDR3 loop is CASSYSGTGKETQYF. The CDR3 DNA sequence: TGTGCCAGCAGTTACTCCGGGACAGGGAAAGAGACCCAGTACTTC. The V and J genes are TRBV6-5 and TRBJ2-5, with 9 nucleotides matching TRBD1. The J segment lost 3 bases and the V segment lost 0 bases, leaving 2 bases of the junction unmatched. CDR1 and CDR2 (germline): MNHEY, SVGAGI. CDR3 size: 15 residues.

This clonotype was observed a single time. The V gene is TRBV6-5, the J gene TRBJ2-4; the D is unclear. Germline CDR1 is MNHEY and CDR2 is SVGAGI. The CDR3 is 14 amino acids. With 2 bases removed from V and 10 bases from J, the gap between germline ends came to 15 bases. CDR3 sequence reads: CASSYDPETSIQYF. CDR3 nucleotide sequence: TGTGCCAGCAGTTACGATCCGGAGACAAGTATTCAGTACTTC.

This clonotype has ten or more counts. The genes are TRBV6-5 and TRBJ1-5; weak D call: TRBD1 (5 bases). V lost 2 bases and J 3 bases, leaving 8 bases between the germline ends. The V gene's germline CDR1 is MNHEY and CDR2 SVGAGI. The CDR3 loop spans 14 amino acids. The DNA of the CDR3 is TGTGCCAGCAGTTACGGGGGTTACAATCAGCCCCAGCATTTT. Its translation: CASSYGGYNQPQHF.

This clonotype rates as medium-sized. This chain connects TRBV2 to TRBJ1-5; no reliable D call. Trimming pared 8 bases from V and 6 bases from J, leaving 14 bases between. This CDR3 is built from 13 residues. Per the germline V gene, CDR1 is SNHLY and CDR2 is FYNNEI. CDR3 residues: CASGLVEGQPQHF. The DNA for the CDR3 is TGTGCCAGCGGCTTAGTTGAAGGTCAGCCCCAGCATTTT.

This clonotype was counted only a few times. The genes are TRBV7-2 and TRBJ1-2, with D hard to call. This CDR3 has 14 residues. CDR1 SGHTA and CDR2 FQGNSA come from the germline V gene. V gave up 2 bases and J gave up 4 bases, with 11 bases separating them. In DNA, the CDR3 is TGTGCCAGCAGCTTATCTACAGTCTCCTATGGCTACACCTTC. It specifies CASSLSTVSYGYTF.